This TCR beta chain was recovered during a study of T cells in Graves' hyperthyroidism and ophthalmopathy. Overall study: Peripheral blood was drawn at first diagnosis, prior to all treatment.

Subjects aged 18 to 65 presented with newly diagnosed hyperthyroidism of less than 2 months' duration. This clonotype has a handful of counts. Its matching antigen is unknown. CDR3 size: 14 residues. Germline CDR1 reads MNHNS; CDR2 reads SASEGT. Trimming cost V 5 bases and J 4 bases; bases outside gene matches: 6. The CDR3 regions of TCR beta were amplified from RNA transcripts. The HTBI primer set was used in a first-round RT-PCR of the TCR CDR3. TCRdb reprocessed the multiplex PCR reads with MiXCR, giving one entry per CDR3 protein. The sample includes some 620,000 distinct CDR3 sequences, around 15% of them seen just once. Study-wide results and limits: Most clonotypes that expanded in the thyroid above 0.001 also showed up in blood. Ophthalmopathy got predicted by the model a median around 6.6 months before its onset.

The sample was blood. The rearrangement uses TRBV6-1 and TRBJ1-2; 8 bases align to TRBD1. The clonotype originates from a woman younger than 45 with Graves' hyperthyroidism. This CDR3 is CASSYGGQVYGYTF. The CDR3 bases are TGTGCCAGCAGTTATGGGGGACAGGTCTATGGCTACACCTTC.